This TCR beta chain was obtained from a study of cytomegalovirus exposure and HLA in healthy donors. PCR amplification relied on 60 Vbeta primers (plus 13 Jbeta primers). TCRdb's table, derived via immunoSEQ multiplex PCR, lists solely in-frame clones and lacks some. The table includes some 180,000 clones, roughly 70% detected once. This clone has just one count. Germline V gene sequence: CDR1 MDHEN, CDR2 SYDVKM. The CDR3 is 14 residues long. V gave up 10 bases and J gave up 1 base, with 14 bases separating them. The sequencing input was PBMCs. The source is a male donor in good health and CMV-seronegative. The chain has TRBV28 and TRBJ1-5; D might be TRBD1 (5 bases). For the CDR3, the DNA is TGTGCCACCCAATGGGGGGGAAGCAATCAGCCCCAGCATTTT. Translated: CATQWGGSNQPQHF.